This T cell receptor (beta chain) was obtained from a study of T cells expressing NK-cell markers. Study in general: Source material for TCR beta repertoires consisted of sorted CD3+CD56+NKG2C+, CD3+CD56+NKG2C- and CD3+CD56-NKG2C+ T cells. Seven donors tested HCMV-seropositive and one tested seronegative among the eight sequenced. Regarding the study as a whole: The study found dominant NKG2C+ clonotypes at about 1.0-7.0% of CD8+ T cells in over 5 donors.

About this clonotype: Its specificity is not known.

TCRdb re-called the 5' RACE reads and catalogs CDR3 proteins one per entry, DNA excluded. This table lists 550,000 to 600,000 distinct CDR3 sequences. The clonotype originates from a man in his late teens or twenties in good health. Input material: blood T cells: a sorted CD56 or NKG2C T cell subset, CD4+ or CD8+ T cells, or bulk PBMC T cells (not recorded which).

The CDR3 is CASSPGQVTSDGYTF. This chain links TRBV7-9 with TRBJ1-2; the TCRdb D gene call, TRBD1, has no DNA to confirm it. This CDR3 is 15 amino acids long. Germline V CDR1 and CDR2: SEHNR, FQNEAQ (reference sequence).